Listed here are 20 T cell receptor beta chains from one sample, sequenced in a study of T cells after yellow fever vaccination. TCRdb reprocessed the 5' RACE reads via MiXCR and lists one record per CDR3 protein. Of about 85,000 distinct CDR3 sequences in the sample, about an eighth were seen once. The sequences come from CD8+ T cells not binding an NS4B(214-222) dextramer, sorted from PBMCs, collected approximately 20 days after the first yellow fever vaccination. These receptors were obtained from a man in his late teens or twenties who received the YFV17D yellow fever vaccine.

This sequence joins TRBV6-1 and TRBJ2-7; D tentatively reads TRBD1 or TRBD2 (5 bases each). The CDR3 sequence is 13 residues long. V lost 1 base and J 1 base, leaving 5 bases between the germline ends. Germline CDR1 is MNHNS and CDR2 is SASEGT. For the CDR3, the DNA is TGTGCCAGCAGTGAAGGGGGGTCCTACGAGCAGTACTTC. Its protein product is CASSEGGSYEQYF.

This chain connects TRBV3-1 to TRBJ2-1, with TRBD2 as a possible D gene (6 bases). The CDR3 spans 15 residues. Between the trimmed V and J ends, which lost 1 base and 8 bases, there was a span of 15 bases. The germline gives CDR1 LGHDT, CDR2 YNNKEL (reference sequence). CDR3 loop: CASSQGHLWGDEQFF. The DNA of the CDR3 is TGTGCCAGCAGCCAAGGCCATCTGTGGGGGGATGAGCAGTTCTTC.

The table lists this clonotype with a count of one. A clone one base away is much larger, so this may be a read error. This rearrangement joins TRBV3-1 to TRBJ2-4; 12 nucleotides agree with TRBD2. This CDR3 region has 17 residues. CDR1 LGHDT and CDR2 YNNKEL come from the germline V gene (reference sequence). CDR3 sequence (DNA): TGTACCAGCAGTACGCTAGCGGGGGGGCTTGGCAAAAACATTCAGTACTTC. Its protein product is CTSSTLAGGLGKNIQYF.

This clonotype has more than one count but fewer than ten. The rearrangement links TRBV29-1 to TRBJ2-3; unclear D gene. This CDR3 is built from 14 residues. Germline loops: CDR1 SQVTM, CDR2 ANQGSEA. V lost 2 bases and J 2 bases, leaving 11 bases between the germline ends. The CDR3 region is CSVETKVDTDTQYF. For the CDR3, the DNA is TGCAGCGTTGAAACCAAGGTAGACACAGATACGCAGTATTTT.

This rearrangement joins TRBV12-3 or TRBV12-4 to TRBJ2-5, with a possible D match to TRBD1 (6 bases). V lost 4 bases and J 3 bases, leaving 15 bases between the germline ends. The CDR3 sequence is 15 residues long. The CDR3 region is CASSYTRRGEETQYF. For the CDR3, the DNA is TGTGCCAGCAGTTACACCCGCAGGGGAGAAGAGACCCAGTACTTC.

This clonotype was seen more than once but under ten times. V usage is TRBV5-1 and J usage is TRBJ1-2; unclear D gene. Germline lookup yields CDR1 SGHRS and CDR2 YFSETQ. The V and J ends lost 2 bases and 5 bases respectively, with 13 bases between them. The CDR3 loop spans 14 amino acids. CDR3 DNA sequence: TGCGCCAGCAGCTTATACAGCGTGAATTATGGCTACACCTTC. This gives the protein CASSLYSVNYGYTF.

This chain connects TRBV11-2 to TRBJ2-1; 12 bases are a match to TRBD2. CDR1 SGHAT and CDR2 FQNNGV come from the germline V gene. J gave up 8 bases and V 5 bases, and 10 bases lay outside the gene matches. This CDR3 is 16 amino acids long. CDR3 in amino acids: CASSPDSSGGADEQFF. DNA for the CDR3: TGTGCCAGCAGCCCAGACTCTAGCGGGGGGGCCGATGAGCAGTTCTTC.

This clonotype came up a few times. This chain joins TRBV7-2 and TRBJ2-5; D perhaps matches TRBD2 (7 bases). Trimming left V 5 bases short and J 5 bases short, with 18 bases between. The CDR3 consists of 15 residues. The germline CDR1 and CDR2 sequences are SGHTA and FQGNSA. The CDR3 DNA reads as TGTGCCAGCAGCCCAGGGGAGGGGAGGGGGGAGACCCAGTACTTC. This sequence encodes CASSPGEGRGETQYF.

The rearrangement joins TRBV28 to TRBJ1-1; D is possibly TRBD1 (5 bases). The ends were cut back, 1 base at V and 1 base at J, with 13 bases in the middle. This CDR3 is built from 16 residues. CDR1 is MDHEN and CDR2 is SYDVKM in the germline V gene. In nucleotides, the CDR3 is TGTGCCAGCAGTTTATTACTGCGGGGGAAGAACACTGAAGCTTTCTTT. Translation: CASSLLLRGKNTEAFF.

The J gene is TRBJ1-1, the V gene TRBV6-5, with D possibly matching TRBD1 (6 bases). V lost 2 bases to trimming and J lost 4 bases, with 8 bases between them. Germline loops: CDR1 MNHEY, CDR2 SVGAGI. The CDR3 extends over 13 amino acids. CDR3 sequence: CASSYPRGTEAFF. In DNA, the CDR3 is TGTGCCAGCAGTTACCCCAGGGGCACTGAAGCTTTCTTT.

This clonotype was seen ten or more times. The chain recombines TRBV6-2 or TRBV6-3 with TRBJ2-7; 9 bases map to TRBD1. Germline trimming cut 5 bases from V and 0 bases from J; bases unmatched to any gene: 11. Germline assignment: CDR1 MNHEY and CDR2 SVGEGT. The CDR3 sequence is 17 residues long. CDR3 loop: CASSLPGQGFSSYEQYF. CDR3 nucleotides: TGTGCCAGCAGTCTACCGGGACAGGGATTCAGCTCCTACGAGCAGTACTTC.

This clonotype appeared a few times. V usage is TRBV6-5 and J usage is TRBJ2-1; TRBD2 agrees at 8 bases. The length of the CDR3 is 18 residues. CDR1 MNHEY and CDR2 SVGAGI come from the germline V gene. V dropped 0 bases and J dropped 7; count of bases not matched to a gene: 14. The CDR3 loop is CASSYSTTGGQGRNEQFF. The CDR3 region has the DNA TGTGCCAGCAGTTACTCTACAACGGGGGGGCAAGGAAGGAATGAGCAGTTCTTC.

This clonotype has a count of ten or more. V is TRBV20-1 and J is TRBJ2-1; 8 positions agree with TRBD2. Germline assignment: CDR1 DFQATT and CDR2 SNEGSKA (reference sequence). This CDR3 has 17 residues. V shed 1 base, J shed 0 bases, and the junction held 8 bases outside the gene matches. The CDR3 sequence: CSARVGTGGNSYNEQFF. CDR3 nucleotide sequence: TGCAGTGCTAGAGTGGGAACGGGGGGGAACTCCTACAATGAGCAGTTCTTC.

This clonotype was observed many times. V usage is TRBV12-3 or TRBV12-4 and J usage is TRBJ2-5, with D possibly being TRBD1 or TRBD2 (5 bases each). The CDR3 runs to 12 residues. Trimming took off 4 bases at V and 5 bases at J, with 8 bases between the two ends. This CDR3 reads CASSSGPETQYF. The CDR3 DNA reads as TGTGCCAGCAGTTCGGGGCCGGAGACCCAGTACTTC.

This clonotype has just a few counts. In nucleotides, the CDR3 is TGCGCCAGCAGCCAGGTAGGGGCGGAATCCTACGAGCAGTACTTC. It yields the protein CASSQVGAESYEQYF. This chain links TRBV4-1 with TRBJ2-7; maybe TRBD1 (5 bases). CDR3 length: 15 residues. V lost 3 bases and J 1 base, leaving 13 bases between the germline ends. Germline V gene sequence: CDR1 MGHRA, CDR2 YSYEKL.

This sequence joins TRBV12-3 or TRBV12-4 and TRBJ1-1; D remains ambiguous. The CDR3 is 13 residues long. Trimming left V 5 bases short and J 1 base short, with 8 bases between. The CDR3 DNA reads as TGTGCCAGCAGTCTTTCAGAGAACACTGAAGCTTTCTTT. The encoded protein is CASSLSENTEAFF.

The CDR3 bases are TGTGCCAGCAGTCACCGTCCAGAGACCCAGTACTTC. This codes for CASSHRPETQYF. The chain recombines TRBV12-3 or TRBV12-4 with TRBJ2-5; D not certain. Trimming left V 5 bases short and J 4 bases short, with 8 bases between. The CDR3 totals 12 residues.

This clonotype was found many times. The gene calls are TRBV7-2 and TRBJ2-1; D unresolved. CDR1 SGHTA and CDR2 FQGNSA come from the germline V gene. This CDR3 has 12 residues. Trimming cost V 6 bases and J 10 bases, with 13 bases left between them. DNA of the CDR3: TGTGCCAGCAGTTACCGGATGGACGAGCAGTTCTTC. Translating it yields CASSYRMDEQFF.

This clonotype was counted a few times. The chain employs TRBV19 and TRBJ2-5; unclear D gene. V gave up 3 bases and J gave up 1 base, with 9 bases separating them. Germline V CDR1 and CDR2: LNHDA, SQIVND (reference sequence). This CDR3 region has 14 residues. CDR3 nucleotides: TGTGCCAGTAGTATCGCACCAAGCCAAGAGACCCAGTACTTC. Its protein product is CASSIAPSQETQYF.

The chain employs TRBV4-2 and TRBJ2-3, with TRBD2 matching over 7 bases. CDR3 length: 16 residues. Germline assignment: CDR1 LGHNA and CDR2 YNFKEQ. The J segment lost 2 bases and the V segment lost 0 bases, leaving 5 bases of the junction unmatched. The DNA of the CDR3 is TGTGCCAGCAGCCAAGAGGTGGGGGGGTACACAGATACGCAGTATTTT. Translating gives CASSQEVGGYTDTQYF.